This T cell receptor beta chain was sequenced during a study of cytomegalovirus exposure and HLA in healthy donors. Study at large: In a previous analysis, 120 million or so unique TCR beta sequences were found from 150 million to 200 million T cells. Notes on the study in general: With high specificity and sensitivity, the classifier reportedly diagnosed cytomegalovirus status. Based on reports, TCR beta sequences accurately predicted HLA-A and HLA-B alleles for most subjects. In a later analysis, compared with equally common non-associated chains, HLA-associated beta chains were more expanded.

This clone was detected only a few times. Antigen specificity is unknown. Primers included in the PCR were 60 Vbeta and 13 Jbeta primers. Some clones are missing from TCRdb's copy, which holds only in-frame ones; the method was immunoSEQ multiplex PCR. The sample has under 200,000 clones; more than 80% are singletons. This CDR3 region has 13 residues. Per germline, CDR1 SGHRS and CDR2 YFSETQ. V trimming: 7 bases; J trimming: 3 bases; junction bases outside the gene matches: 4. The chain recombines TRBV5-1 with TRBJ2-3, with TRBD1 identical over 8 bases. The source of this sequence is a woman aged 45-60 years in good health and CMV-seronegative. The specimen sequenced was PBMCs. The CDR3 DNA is TGCGCCAGCGGGACAGGCCAAACAGATACGCAGTATTTT. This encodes CASGTGQTDTQYF.